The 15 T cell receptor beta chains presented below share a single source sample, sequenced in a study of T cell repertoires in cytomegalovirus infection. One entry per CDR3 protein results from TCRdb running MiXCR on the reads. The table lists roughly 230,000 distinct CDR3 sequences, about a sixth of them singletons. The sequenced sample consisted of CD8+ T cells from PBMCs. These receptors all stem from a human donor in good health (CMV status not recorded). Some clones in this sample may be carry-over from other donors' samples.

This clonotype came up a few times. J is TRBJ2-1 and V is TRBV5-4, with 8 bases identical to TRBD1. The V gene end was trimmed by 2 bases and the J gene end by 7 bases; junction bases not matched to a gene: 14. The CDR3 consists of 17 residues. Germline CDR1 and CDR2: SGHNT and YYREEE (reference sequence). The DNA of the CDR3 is TGTGCCAGCAGCTTCAGACGGGACAGGAAACTTAGAAATGAGCAGTTCTTC. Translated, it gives CASSFRRDRKLRNEQFF.

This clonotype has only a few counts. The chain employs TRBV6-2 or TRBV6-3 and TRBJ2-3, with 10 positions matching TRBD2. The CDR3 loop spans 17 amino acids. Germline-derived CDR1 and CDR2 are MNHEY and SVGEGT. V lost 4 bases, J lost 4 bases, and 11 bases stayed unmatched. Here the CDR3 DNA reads TGTGCCAGCAGTTTCGATGAGCGGGGGGGCGACCCAGATACGCAGTATTTT. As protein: CASSFDERGGDPDTQYF.

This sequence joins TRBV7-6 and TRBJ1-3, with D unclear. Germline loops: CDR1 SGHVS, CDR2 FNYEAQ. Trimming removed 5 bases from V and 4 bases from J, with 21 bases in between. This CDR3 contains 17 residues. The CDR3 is CASSQTGSGPSGNTIYF. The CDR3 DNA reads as TGTGCCAGCAGCCAAACGGGCAGCGGGCCATCCGGAAACACCATATATTTT.

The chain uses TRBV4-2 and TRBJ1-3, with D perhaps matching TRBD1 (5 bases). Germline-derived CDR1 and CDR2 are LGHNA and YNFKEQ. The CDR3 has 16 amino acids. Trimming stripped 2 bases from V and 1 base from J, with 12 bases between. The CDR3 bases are TGTGCCAGCAGCCAATCATCGGCAGGGTCTGGAAACACCATATATTTT. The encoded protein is CASSQSSAGSGNTIYF.

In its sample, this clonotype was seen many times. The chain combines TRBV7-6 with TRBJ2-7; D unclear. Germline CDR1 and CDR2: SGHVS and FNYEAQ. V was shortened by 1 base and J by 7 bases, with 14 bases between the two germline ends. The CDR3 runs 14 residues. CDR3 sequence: CASSLEVDSREQYF. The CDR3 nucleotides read TGTGCCAGCAGCTTAGAGGTCGATTCCCGGGAGCAGTACTTC.

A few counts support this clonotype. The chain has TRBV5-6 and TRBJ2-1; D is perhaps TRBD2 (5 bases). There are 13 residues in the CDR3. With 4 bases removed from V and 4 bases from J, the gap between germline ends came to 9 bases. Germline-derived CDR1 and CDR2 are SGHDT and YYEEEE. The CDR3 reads CASSATGYNEQFF. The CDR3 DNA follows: TGTGCCAGCAGCGCGACGGGGTACAATGAGCAGTTCTTC. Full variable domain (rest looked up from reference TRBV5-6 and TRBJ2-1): DAGVTQSPTHLIKTRGQQVTLRCSPKSGHDTVSWYQQALGQGPQFIFQYYEEEERQRGNFPDRFSGHQFPNYSSELNVNALLLGDSALYLCASSATGYNEQFFGPGTRLTVL.

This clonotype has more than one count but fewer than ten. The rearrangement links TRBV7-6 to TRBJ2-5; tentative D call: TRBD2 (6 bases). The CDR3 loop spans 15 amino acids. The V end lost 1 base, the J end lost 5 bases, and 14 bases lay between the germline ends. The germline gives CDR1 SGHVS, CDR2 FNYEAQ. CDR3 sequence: CASSLVGGARETQYF. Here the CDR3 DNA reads TGTGCCAGCAGCTTAGTCGGCGGGGCCAGGGAGACCCAGTACTTC. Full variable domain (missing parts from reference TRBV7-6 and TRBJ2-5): GAGVSQSPRYKVTKRGQDVALRCDPISGHVSLYWYRQALGQGPEFLTYFNYEAQQDKSGLPNDRFSAERPEGSISTLTIQRTEQRDSAMYRCASSLVGGARETQYFGPGTRLLVL.

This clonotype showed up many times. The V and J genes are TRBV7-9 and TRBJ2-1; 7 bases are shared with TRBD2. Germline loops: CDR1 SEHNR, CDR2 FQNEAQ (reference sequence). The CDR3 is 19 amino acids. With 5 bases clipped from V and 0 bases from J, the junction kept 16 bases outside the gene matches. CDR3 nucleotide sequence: TGTGCCAGCAGCCCACGGACCGGTTCTAGCGGTTTCTCCTACAATGAGCAGTTCTTC. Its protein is CASSPRTGSSGFSYNEQFF.

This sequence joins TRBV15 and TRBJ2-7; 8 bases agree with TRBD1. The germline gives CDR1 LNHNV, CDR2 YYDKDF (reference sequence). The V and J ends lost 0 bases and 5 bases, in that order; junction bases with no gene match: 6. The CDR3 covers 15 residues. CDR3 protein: CATSRDAQGGHEQYF. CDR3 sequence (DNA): TGTGCCACCAGCAGAGATGCACAGGGGGGTCACGAGCAGTACTTC. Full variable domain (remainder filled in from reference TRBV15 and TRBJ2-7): DAMVIQNPRYQVTQFGKPVTLSCSQTLNHNVMYWYQQKSSQAPKLLFHYYDKDFNNEADTPDNFQSRRPNTSFCFLDIRSPGLGDTAMYLCATSRDAQGGHEQYFGPGTRLTVT.

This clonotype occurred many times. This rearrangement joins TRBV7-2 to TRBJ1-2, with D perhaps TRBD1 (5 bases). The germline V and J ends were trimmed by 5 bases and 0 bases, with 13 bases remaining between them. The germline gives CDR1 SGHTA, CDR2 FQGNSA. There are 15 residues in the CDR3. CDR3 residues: CASSRRAEANYGYTF. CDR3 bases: TGTGCCAGCAGCCGCAGGGCGGAAGCTAACTATGGCTACACCTTC.

In DNA form, the CDR3 reads TGTGCCAGCAGTTATCGAGAGGGGATGTACCAAGAGACCCAGTACTTC. This gives the protein CASSYREGMYQETQYF. The V gene is TRBV6-2 or TRBV6-3, the J gene TRBJ2-5, with D perhaps TRBD1 or TRBD2 (5 bases each). V was clipped by 3 bases and J by 0 bases, with 14 bases between them. The CDR3 spans 16 residues. The V gene's germline CDR1 is MNHEY and CDR2 SVGEGT.

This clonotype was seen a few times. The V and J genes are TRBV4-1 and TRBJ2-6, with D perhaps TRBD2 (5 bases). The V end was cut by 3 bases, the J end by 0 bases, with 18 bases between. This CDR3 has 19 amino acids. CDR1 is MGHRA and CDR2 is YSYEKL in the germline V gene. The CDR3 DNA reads TGCGCCAGCAGCCACCCCCGGGGAGCGACCTACTCTGGGGCCAACGTCCTGACTTTC. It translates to CASSHPRGATYSGANVLTF.

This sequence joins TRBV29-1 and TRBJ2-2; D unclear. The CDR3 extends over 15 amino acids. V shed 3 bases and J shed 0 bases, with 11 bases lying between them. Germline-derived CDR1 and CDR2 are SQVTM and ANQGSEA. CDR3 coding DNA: TGCAGCGTTGATTATGGACGGACGAACACCGGGGAGCTGTTTTTT. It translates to CSVDYGRTNTGELFF.

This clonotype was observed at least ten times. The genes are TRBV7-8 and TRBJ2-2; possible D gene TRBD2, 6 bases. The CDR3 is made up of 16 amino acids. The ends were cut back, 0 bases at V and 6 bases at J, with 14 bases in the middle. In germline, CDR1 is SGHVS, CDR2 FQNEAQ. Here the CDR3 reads CASSLATLEGPGELFF. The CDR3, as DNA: TGTGCCAGCAGCTTAGCGACCTTGGAGGGCCCCGGGGAGCTGTTTTTT.

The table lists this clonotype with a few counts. This chain's CDR3 is CASIPLGTLASGGNEQFF. DNA of the CDR3: TGTGCCAGCATCCCATTGGGGACTTTGGCTAGCGGGGGTAATGAGCAGTTCTTC. The chain uses TRBV7-8 and TRBJ2-1; 10 bases fit TRBD2. V lost 7 bases and J lost 7; bases outside the gene matches: 19. CDR3 length: 18 amino acids. The germline gives CDR1 SGHVS, CDR2 FQNEAQ.